These T cell receptor beta chains were read from a single sample in a study of blood T cell repertoires in COVID-19. Profiling relied on immunoSEQ multiplex PCR, and the TCRdb table lists in-frame clones only, not all of them. Among roughly 200,000 clones listed, just over 85% were seen once. Sequencing was done on a sample of PBMCs or T cells enriched from blood (not recorded which). The receptors shown here come from a woman aged 40 to 50 with acute COVID-19. Each CDR3 is given with its conserved first and last residue. The order of the fields is D gene, J gene, V gene, clone size, CDR3 protein, CDR3 DNA. The D gene is left open where the match is weak. Clone size is given for some rows only: seen once, a few or many times, or a class if the clone is expanded.

d_call: NA
j_call: TRBJ1-2
v_call: TRBV9
clone_size: once
cdr3_aa: CASNQGGDGYTF
cdr3_nt: TGTGCCAGCAATCAGGGAGGGGATGGCTACACCTTC

d_call: TRBD1
j_call: TRBJ1-2
v_call: TRBV5-1
clone_size: NA
cdr3_aa: CASSLAGGYGYTF
cdr3_nt: TGCGCCAGCAGCTTGGCAGGGGGATATGGCTACACCTTC

d_call: NA
j_call: TRBJ2-1
v_call: TRBV5-1
clone_size: once
cdr3_aa: CASSLEANEQFF
cdr3_nt: TGCGCCAGCAGCTTGGAAGCCAATGAGCAGTTCTTC

d_call: NA
j_call: TRBJ1-2
v_call: TRBV3-1/TRBV3-2
clone_size: NA
cdr3_aa: CASSWGEGYTF
cdr3_nt: TGTGCCAGCAGTTGGGGGGAAGGCTACACCTTC

d_call: TRBD1
j_call: TRBJ1-2
v_call: TRBV4-1
clone_size: NA
cdr3_aa: CASSQVPGQGIGPNF
cdr3_nt: TGCGCCAGCAGCCAAGTCCCGGGACAGGGCATCGGGCCCAACTTC

d_call: TRBD1
j_call: TRBJ1-1
v_call: TRBV4-1
clone_size: NA
cdr3_aa: CASRSRDREAFF
cdr3_nt: TGCGCCAGCAGGAGTAGGGACAGGGAAGCTTTCTTT

d_call: NA
j_call: TRBJ1-2
v_call: TRBV5-1
clone_size: NA
cdr3_aa: CASSLAGDLYGYTF
cdr3_nt: TGCGCCAGCAGCTTGGCCGGGGATCTCTATGGCTACACCTTC

d_call: TRBD2
j_call: TRBJ2-3
v_call: TRBV7-3
clone_size: NA
cdr3_aa: CASSPTSGRTDTQYF
cdr3_nt: TGTGCCAGCAGCCCAACTAGCGGGCGCACAGATACGCAGTATTTT

d_call: NA
j_call: TRBJ1-1
v_call: TRBV12-3/TRBV12-4
clone_size: NA
cdr3_aa: CASTPVGNTEAFF
cdr3_nt: TGTGCCAGCACTCCGGTCGGGAACACTGAAGCTTTCTTT

d_call: NA
j_call: TRBJ2-1
v_call: TRBV7-2
clone_size: NA
cdr3_aa: CASSVYGEQFF
cdr3_nt: TGTGCCAGCAGCGTCTACGGTGAGCAGTTCTTC